The clone carrying this TCR beta chain was observed a single time. This sample stems from a study of blood T cell repertoires in COVID-19. For the study at large: Nucleic acid was either cDNA or gDNA, and it came from T cells, B-cell-depleted T cells, or PBMCs.

Repertoires were generated with immunoSEQ multiplex PCR, while TCRdb's copy carries only in-frame clones and drops some. The sample consists of some 200,000 clones, roughly 78% of them appearing once. The germline CDR1 and CDR2 sequences are SGHAT and FQNNGV. The ends lost 5 bases at V and 2 bases at J; junction bases unmatched: 8. This CDR3 comprises 17 residues. The sequence came from a middle-aged woman with acute or convalescent COVID-19. Specimen: peripheral blood. This chain connects TRBV11-2 to TRBJ2-6; 8 bases are a match to TRBD1. The CDR3 sequence is CASSTGQGFTGANVLTF. As DNA, the CDR3 is TGTGCCAGCAGCACAGGACAGGGTTTTACTGGGGCCAACGTCCTGACTTTC. Supplemented by reference TRBV11-2 and TRBJ2-6, the full variable domain reads EAGVAQSPRYKIIEKRQSVAFWCNPISGHATLYWYQQILGQGPKLLIQFQNNGVVDDSQLPKDRFSAERLKGVDSTLKIQPAKLEDSAVYLCASSTGQGFTGANVLTFGAGSRLTVL.